This T cell receptor beta chain appears in the sequencing data of a study of post-analysis software for immune sequencing data. Built from TCR beta cDNA, the libraries had unique molecular identifiers in them. MiXCR, run by TCRdb on the PCR reads, gives a single entry per CDR3 protein. Among approximately 660,000 distinct CDR3 sequences listed, roughly three fifths were seen once. Germline V gene sequence: CDR1 SGHTA, CDR2 FQGNSA. The V and J ends lost 3 bases and 0 bases respectively, with 10 bases between them. The CDR3 is made up of 15 amino acids. As to this clonotype: Its specificity is not known.

Study observations and caveats: Five or six TRBV segments, TRBV5-6, TRBV5-1 and TRBV20-1 among them, were found more frequent in patients than controls. When compared against controls, multiple sclerosis patients showed significantly lower normalized Chao1 diversity.

This receptor was identified in a girl aged 2 to 9 with multiple sclerosis. The sample consisted of blood. This chain uses TRBV7-2 with TRBJ2-3; D is ambiguous. DNA for the CDR3: TGTGCCAGCAGCTTCAAGGCCGGGAGCACAGATACGCAGTATTTT. Amino acid sequence: CASSFKAGSTDTQYF.